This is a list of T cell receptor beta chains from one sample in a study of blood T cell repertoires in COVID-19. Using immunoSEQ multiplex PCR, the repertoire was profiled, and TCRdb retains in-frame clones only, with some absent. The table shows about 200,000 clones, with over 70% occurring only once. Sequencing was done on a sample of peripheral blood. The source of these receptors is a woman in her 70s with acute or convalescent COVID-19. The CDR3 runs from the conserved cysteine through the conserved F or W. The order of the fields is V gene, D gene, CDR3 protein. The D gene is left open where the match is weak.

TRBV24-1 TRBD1 CATSDQGTAEAFF
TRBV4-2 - CASSLTLDSLSYNSPLHF
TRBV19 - CASSISPSSYNEQFF
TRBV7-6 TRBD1 CASSLAPPGQDLYYEQYF
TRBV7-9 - CASSLSGGGNTEAFF
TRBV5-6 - CASSSYDNQPQHF
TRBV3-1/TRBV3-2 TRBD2 CASSPGLAGGPYEQYF
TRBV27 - CASSFLSAGNNSPLHF
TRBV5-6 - CASSLAPSVTYNEQFF
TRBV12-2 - CASRRTSGSENIQYF
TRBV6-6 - CASSTTGTAFF
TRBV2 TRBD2 CASSESGTINEQFF
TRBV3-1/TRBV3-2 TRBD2 CASSLAGGNTGELFF
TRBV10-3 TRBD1 CAISESGQINQPQHF
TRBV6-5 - CASSTFYEQYF
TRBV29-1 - CSVASRGLNTEAFF
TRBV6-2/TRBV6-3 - CASTPRRESSYEQYF
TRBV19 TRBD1 CASSMDRGAGTEAFF
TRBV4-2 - CASSQDLGDNYGYTF
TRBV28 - CASSLILGQGSYGYTF
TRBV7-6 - CASSLALQANTEAFF
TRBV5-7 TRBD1 CASSTNRGEQYF